The present TCR beta chain was sequenced within a study of T cells after yellow fever vaccination. Study observations and caveats: Boosting was followed by the reappearance of most primary-vaccination clones (about 97% CD4, around 91% CD8). It was a small share of clonotypes that appeared in both CD4 and CD8 compartments. There was a possibility that FACS-sorted repertoires contained abundant clonotypes contaminating from the bulk population.

This clonotype showed up just a few times. Its antigen is as yet unknown. V trimming: 8 bases; J trimming: 5 bases; junction bases outside the gene matches: 10. The V gene's germline CDR1 is MDHEN and CDR2 SYDVKM. The CDR3 has 14 amino acids. From the 5' RACE reads, TCRdb called clonotypes with MiXCR, one entry per CDR3 protein. The sample includes some 200,000 distinct CDR3 sequences, 3% to 3.5% of them seen just once. The chain recombines TRBV28 with TRBJ1-2; TRBD1 matches 8 bases. This sequence originates from a man younger than 30 who received the YFV17D yellow fever vaccine. This specimen consisted of CD4+ T cells sorted from PBMCs, obtained 10 days after the yellow fever booster vaccination. CDR3 in amino acids: CASRPGQGAYGYTF. The CDR3 coding sequence is TGTGCCAGCCGCCCCGGACAGGGAGCTTATGGCTACACCTTC.